The rows below give T cell receptor beta chains drawn from one sample of a study of blood T cell repertoires in COVID-19. Sequenced by immunoSEQ multiplex PCR; TCRdb stores in-frame clones only, minus some. The sample comprises around 100,000 clones, about 90% of which are singletons, and approximately 3% rests with the top ten. Sequences were obtained from peripheral blood. The receptor source for this set is a man aged 45-65 years in a cohort sampled during active COVID-19. Both conserved end residues are part of each CDR3. The D gene is left open where the match is weak. Clone size, where shown, is once, few, many, or a class for clones that have expanded.

v_call	clone_size	j_call	d_call	cdr3_nt	cdr3_aa
TRBV12-3/TRBV12-4	-	TRBJ2-3	-	TGTGCCAGCAGTTTGAGGCCAGATACGCAGTATTTT	CASSLRPDTQYF
TRBV10-3	-	TRBJ2-1	TRBD1	TGTGCCATCAGCCCCGGGACAGGGGGCCCCAATGAGCAGTTCTTC	CAISPGTGGPNEQFF
TRBV6-5	-	TRBJ2-1	TRBD1	TGTGCCAGCAGTCCGGACAGGGGGCGGCACAATGAGCAGTTCTTC	CASSPDRGRHNEQFF
TRBV19	few	TRBJ1-1	-	TGTGCCAGTAGTACGCCACAGAGTGCGTACACTGAAGCTTTCTTT	CASSTPQSAYTEAFF
TRBV24-1	few	TRBJ2-1	TRBD2	TGTGCCACCAGTGACCCTGGCGGGGGGACCTACAATGAGCAGTTCTTC	CATSDPGGGTYNEQFF
TRBV7-2	-	TRBJ2-3	-	TGTGCCAGCAGCTTACAGTCAGGTTTCACAGATACGCAGTATTTT	CASSLQSGFTDTQYF
TRBV19	-	TRBJ2-5	TRBD1	TGTGCCAGTTCGCTGGGACAGGGTTTGGAGACCCAGTACTTC	CASSLGQGLETQYF
TRBV28	-	TRBJ1-4	-	TGTGCCGTACAGGGCCGGCCTAATGAAAAACTGTTTTTT	CAVQGRPNEKLFF
TRBV7-9	-	TRBJ1-4	TRBD1	TGTGCCAGCAGCAGCGACAGGGGAGCTAATGAAAAACTGTTTTTT	CASSSDRGANEKLFF
TRBV10-2	once	TRBJ1-2	TRBD1	TGCGCCAGCAGTCCCACCGGACAGGGCGAACTGTATGGCTACACCTTC	CASSPTGQGELYGYTF